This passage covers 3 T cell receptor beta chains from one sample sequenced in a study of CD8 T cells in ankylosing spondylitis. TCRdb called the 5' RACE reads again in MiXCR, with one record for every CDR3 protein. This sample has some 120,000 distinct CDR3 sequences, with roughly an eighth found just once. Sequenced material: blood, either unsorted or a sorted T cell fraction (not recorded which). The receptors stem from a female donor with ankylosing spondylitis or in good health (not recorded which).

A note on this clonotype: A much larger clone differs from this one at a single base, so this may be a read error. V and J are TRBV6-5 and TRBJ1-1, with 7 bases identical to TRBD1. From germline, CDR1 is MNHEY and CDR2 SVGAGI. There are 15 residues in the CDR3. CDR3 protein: CANSYGDRVRTEAFF. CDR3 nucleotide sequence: TGTGCCAACAGTTACGGAGACAGGGTTCGCACTGAAGCTTTCTTT.

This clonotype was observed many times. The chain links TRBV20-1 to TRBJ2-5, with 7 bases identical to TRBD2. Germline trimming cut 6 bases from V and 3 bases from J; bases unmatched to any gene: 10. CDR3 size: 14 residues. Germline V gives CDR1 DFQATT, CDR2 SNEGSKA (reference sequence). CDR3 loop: CSAPLPSGKETQYF. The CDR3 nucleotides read TGCAGTGCCCCACTCCCTAGCGGTAAAGAGACCCAGTACTTC.

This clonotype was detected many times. CDR3 sequence: CASGDSPYEQYF. In nucleotides, the CDR3 is TGTGCCAGCGGGGACAGTCCCTACGAGCAGTACTTC. V usage is TRBV7-9 and J usage is TRBJ2-7, with 7 bases aligning to TRBD1. The J segment lost 2 bases and the V segment lost 8 bases, leaving 3 bases of the junction unmatched. CDR1 and CDR2 (germline): SEHNR, FQNEAQ (reference sequence). The CDR3 contains 12 residues.